The sequence of this T cell receptor beta chain was determined in a study of blood T cell repertoires in COVID-19. TCRdb's table, derived via immunoSEQ multiplex PCR, lists solely in-frame clones and lacks some. The table has about 99,000 clones, about 90% seen once; the top ten hold around 15%. CDR3 length: 14 amino acids. Germline CDR1 and CDR2: MNHEY and SMNVEV (reference sequence). The junction had 2 bases not matched to a gene; V was cut back by 4 bases and J by 6 bases. Sequenced material: peripheral blood. This TCR was sampled from a man aged 50 to 60 with acute or convalescent COVID-19. V gene TRBV27 combines with J gene TRBJ1-5, with TRBD1 matching over 11 bases. The chain's CDR3 is CASSSGQGGQPQHF. CDR3 nucleotides: TGTGCCAGCAGTTCGGGACAGGGGGGTCAGCCCCAGCATTTT.